This T cell receptor beta chain was sequenced for a study of CD4+ T cells in melanoma. Profiling relied on immunoSEQ multiplex PCR, and the TCRdb table lists in-frame clones only, not all of them. The sample holds 9,500 to 13,000 clones, 65% to 75% seen once. This sequence originates from a human donor with melanoma. Sequenced input: cells from a culture (not recorded whether cultured in vitro).

The CDR3 coding sequence is TGTGCCAGCAGCTTACAGGGCGGGGAGCTGTTTTTT. Its protein is CASSLQGGELFF. The chain recombines TRBV7-3 with TRBJ2-2; TRBD1 might be the D (5 bases). Trimming left V 2 bases short and J 7 bases short, with 5 bases between. The CDR3 consists of 12 residues. The germline gives CDR1 SGHTA, CDR2 FQGTGA.